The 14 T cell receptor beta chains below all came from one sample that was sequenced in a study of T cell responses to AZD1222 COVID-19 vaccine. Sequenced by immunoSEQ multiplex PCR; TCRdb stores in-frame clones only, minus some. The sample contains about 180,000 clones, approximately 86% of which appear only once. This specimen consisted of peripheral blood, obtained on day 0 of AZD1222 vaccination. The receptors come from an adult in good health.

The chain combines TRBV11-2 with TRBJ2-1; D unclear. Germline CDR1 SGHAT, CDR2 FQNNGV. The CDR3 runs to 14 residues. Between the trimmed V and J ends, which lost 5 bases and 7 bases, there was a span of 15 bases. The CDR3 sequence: CASSPGLAENEQFF. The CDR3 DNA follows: TGTGCCAGCAGCCCCGGTCTGGCAGAGAATGAGCAGTTCTTC.

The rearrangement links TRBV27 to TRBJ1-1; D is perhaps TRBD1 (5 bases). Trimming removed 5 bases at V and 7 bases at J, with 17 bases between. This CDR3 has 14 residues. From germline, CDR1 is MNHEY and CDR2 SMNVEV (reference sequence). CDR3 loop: CASSPYPLGLEAFF. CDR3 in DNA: TGTGCCAGCAGTCCGTATCCGTTGGGACTTGAAGCTTTCTTT.

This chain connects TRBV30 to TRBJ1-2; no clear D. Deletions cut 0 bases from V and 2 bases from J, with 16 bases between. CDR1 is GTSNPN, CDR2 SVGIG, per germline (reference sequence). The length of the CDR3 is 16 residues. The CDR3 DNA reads TGTGCCTGGAGTGTATTGAGGCCGCCCCTGAACTATGGCTACACCTTC. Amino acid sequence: CAWSVLRPPLNYGYTF.

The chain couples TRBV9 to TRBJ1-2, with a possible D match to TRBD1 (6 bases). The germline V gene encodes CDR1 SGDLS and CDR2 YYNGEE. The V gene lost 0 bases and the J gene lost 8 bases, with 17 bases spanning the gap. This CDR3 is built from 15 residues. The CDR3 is CASSVEWGPFYGYTF. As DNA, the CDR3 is TGTGCCAGCAGCGTAGAGTGGGGGCCCTTTTACGGCTACACCTTC.

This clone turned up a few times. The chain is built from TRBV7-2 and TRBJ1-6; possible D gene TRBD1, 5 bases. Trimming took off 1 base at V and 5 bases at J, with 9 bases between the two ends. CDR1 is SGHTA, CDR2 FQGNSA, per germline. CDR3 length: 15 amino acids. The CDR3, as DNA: TGTGCCAGCAGCTTAGATCGGGGGGATAATTCACCCCTCCACTTT. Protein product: CASSLDRGDNSPLHF.

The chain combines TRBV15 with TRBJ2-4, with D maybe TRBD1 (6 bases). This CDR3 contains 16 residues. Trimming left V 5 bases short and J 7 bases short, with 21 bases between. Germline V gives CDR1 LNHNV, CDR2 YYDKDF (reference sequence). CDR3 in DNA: TGTGCCACCAGCGCTCGAGGCAGGGGTATCTCGAACATTCAGTACTTC. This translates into CATSARGRGISNIQYF.

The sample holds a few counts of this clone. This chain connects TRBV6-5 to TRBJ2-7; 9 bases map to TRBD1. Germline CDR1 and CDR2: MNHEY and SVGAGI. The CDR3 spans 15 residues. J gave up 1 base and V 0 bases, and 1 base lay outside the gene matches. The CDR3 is CASSYSGTGSYEQYF. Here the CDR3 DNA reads TGTGCCAGCAGTTACTCTGGGACAGGGTCCTACGAGCAGTACTTC.

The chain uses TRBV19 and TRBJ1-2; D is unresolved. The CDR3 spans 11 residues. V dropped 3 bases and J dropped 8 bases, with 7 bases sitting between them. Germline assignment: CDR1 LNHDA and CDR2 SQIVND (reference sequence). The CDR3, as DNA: TGTGCCAGTAGTATTGGAGACGGCTACACCTTC. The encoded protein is CASSIGDGYTF. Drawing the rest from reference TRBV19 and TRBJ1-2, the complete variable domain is DGGITQSPKYLFRKEGQNVTLSCEQNLNHDAMYWYRQDPGQGLRLIYYSQIVNDFQKGDIAEGYSVSREKKESFPLTVTSAQKNPTAFYLCASSIGDGYTFGSGTRLTVV.

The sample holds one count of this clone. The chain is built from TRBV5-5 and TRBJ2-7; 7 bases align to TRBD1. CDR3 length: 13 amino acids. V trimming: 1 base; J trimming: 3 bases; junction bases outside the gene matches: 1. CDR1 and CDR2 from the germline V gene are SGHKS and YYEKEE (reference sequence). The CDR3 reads CASSLSGGYEQYF. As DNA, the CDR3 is TGTGCCAGCAGCTTGTCAGGGGGCTACGAGCAGTACTTC.

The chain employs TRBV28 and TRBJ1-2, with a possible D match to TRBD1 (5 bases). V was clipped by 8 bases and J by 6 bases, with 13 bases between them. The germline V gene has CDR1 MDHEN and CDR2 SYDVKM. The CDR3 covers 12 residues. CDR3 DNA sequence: TGTGCCAGCGTAGGGACTCCCGATGGCTACACCTTC. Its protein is CASVGTPDGYTF.

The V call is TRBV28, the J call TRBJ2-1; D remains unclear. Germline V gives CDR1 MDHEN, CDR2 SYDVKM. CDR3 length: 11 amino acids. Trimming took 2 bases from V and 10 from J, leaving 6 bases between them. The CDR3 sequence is CASSLKEEQFF. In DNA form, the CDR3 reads TGTGCCAGCAGTTTAAAGGAGGAGCAGTTCTTC. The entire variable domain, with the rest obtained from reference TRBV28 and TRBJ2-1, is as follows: DVKVTQSSRYLVKRTGEKVFLECVQDMDHENMFWYRQDPGLGLRLIYFSYDVKMKEKGDIPEGYSVSREKKERFSLILESASTNQTSMYLCASSLKEEQFFGPGTRLTVL.

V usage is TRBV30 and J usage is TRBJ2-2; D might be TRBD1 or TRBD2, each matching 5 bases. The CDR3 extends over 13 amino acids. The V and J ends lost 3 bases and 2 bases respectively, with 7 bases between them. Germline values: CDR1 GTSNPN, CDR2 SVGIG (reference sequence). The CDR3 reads CAWRGTNTGELFF. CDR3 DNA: TGTGCCTGGAGGGGGACCAACACCGGGGAGCTGTTTTTT.

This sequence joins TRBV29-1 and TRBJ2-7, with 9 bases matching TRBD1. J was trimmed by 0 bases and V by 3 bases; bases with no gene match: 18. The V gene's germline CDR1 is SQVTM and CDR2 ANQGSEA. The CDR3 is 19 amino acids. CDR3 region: CSVDGSETQTGGSSYEQYF. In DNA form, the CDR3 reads TGCAGCGTTGATGGTAGCGAAACCCAAACAGGGGGCTCCTCCTACGAGCAGTACTTC.

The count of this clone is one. Here the CDR3 DNA reads TGTGCCAGCAGCCCCGGTTCTGGGGGTGTAGGCTACACCTTC. Translation: CASSPGSGGVGYTF. The chain has TRBV5-4 and TRBJ1-2, with D possibly matching TRBD1 (5 bases). V dropped 4 bases and J dropped 8 bases, with 18 bases sitting between them. CDR1 SGHNT and CDR2 YYREEE come from the germline V gene (reference sequence). This CDR3 comprises 14 residues.